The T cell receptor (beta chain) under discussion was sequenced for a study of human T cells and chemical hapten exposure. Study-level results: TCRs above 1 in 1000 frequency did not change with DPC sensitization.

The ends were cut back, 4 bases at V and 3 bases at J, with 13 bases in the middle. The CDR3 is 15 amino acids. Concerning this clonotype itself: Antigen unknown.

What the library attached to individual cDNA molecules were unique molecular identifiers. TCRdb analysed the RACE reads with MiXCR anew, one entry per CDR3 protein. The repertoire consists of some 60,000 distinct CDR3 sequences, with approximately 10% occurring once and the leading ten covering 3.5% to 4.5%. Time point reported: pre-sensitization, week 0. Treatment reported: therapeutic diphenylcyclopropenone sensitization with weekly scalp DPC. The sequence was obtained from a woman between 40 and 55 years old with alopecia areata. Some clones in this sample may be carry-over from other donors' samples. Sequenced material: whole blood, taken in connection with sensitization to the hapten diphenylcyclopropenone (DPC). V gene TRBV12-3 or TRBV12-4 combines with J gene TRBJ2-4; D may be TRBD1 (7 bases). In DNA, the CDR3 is TGTGCCAGCAGTTCTCGACAGGGAGGCAAAAACATTCAGTACTTC. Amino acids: CASSSRQGGKNIQYF.